What follows are 15 T cell receptor beta chains derived from one specimen sequenced in a study of blood T cell repertoires in COVID-19. Assay: immunoSEQ multiplex PCR; the TCRdb copy retains only in-frame clones and omits some. The sample has around 250,000 clones, around nine tenths seen once. The sequenced sample was PBMCs or T cells enriched from blood (not recorded which). The receptor source for this set is a woman in her fifties or sixties who had recovered from COVID-19.

The chain couples TRBV6-5 to TRBJ2-7, with D possibly matching TRBD2 (5 bases). The V end was cut by 9 bases, the J end by 7 bases, with 22 bases between. The germline V gene encodes CDR1 MNHEY and CDR2 SVGAGI. This CDR3 region has 14 residues. The CDR3 reads CASAVGGARTEQYF. CDR3 nucleotides: TGTGCCAGTGCGGTTGGAGGTGCCAGGACGGAGCAGTACTTC.

The chain couples TRBV30 to TRBJ1-6; TRBD1 might be the D (5 bases). Per germline, CDR1 GTSNPN and CDR2 SVGIG (reference sequence). The CDR3 is 13 residues long. V shed 3 bases and J shed 10 bases, with 13 bases lying between them. The chain's CDR3 is CAWSRETDSPLHF. CDR3 sequence (DNA): TGTGCCTGGAGCCGAGAGACAGACTCACCCCTCCACTTT.

In this sample, this clone turned up once. The chain is built from TRBV7-2 and TRBJ2-7; 12 bases align to TRBD1. This CDR3 contains 14 residues. V gave up 6 bases and J gave up 9 bases; unmatched junction bases: 9. The germline CDR1 and CDR2 sequences are SGHTA and FQGNSA. This chain's CDR3 is CASRPPGQGAAQYF. CDR3 DNA sequence: TGTGCCAGCAGACCCCCGGGACAGGGGGCGGCGCAGTACTTC. Combining the CDR3 with reference TRBV7-2 and TRBJ2-7 gives the whole variable domain GAGVSQSPSNKVTEKGKDVELRCDPISGHTALYWYRQSLGQGLEFLIYFQGNSAPDKSGLPSDRFSAERTGGSVSTLTIQRTQQEDSAVYLCASRPPGQGAAQYFGPGTRLTVT.

The chain recombines TRBV7-3 with TRBJ1-1; 7 nucleotides agree with TRBD1. J gave up 3 bases and V 5 bases, and 6 bases lay outside the gene matches. Germline CDR1 reads SGHTA; CDR2 reads FQGTGA. This CDR3 comprises 14 residues. CDR3 in amino acids: CASSPGQQHTEAFF. DNA for the CDR3: TGTGCCAGCAGCCCGGGACAGCAGCACACTGAAGCTTTCTTT.

The rearrangement uses TRBV25-1 and TRBJ2-1; 13 nucleotides align to TRBD2. The junction had 1 base not matched to a gene; V was cut back by 4 bases and J by 4 bases. Germline V gene lookup returns CDR1 MGHDK and CDR2 SYGVNS. This CDR3 is built from 15 residues. The CDR3 nucleotides are TGTGCCAGCAGTGCACTAGCGGGAGGGTACAATGAGCAGTTCTTC. Its protein is CASSALAGGYNEQFF.

The chain employs TRBV11-2 and TRBJ1-4, with D possibly being TRBD1 (5 bases). The CDR3 loop spans 15 amino acids. V lost 5 bases and J 1 base, leaving 11 bases between the germline ends. CDR1 is SGHAT and CDR2 is FQNNGV in the germline V gene. CDR3: CASSPVGGTNEKLFF. In DNA form, the CDR3 reads TGTGCCAGCAGCCCCGTCGGGGGAACTAATGAAAAACTGTTTTTT.

The rearrangement joins TRBV18 to TRBJ1-1; no reliable D call. The germline V and J ends were trimmed by 3 bases and 1 base, with 9 bases remaining between them. This CDR3 is 14 amino acids long. Germline V lookup: CDR1 KGHSH, CDR2 LQKENI. The CDR3 DNA follows: TGTGCCAGCTCACCGTTATCAGAGAACACTGAAGCTTTCTTT. Translating gives CASSPLSENTEAFF.

The rearrangement joins TRBV12-3 or TRBV12-4 to TRBJ2-2; TRBD1 matches at 8 bases. This CDR3 is built from 13 residues. Trimming cost V 7 bases and J 6 bases; bases outside gene matches: 4. The CDR3 bases are TGTGCCAGCACGACAGGGGCGGCCGGGGAGCTGTTTTTT. This translates into CASTTGAAGELFF.

The CDR3 nucleotides are TGCGCCAGCAGCCATACAGGGGCGCCCCACGAGCAGTACTTC. Translating gives CASSHTGAPHEQYF. The chain recombines TRBV4-3 with TRBJ2-7; 7 positions agree with TRBD1. Per the germline V gene, CDR1 is LGHNA and CDR2 is YSLEER. Losses at the gene ends were 3 bases for V and 5 bases for J; bases not matched to a gene: 7. The CDR3 runs to 14 residues.

A remark on this clone: At the DNA level, this CDR3 is encoded by other sequences in the same sample as well. V gene TRBV9 combines with J gene TRBJ1-2; 8 bases agree with TRBD1. Germline CDR1 SGDLS, CDR2 YYNGEE. Trimming at V came to 0 bases and at J to 7 bases, leaving 5 bases not matched to a gene. CDR3 length: 14 amino acids. The CDR3 coding sequence is TGTGCCAGCAGCGTAGGTGGACAGGGTGGTGGCTACACCTTC. Translated: CASSVGGQGGGYTF.

This chain links TRBV5-8 with TRBJ2-7; 10 bases fit TRBD2. The CDR3 spans 13 residues. The germline gives CDR1 SGHTS, CDR2 YDEGEE. J lost 4 bases, V lost 6 bases, and 4 bases had no gene match. The CDR3 here is CASTGAGGYEQYF. CDR3 nucleotide sequence: TGTGCCAGCACGGGAGCGGGAGGGTACGAGCAGTACTTC.

V and J are TRBV6-1 and TRBJ2-1, with D perhaps matching TRBD2 (5 bases). V lost 3 bases and J lost 7, with 16 bases in between. Germline V gene lookup returns CDR1 MNHNS and CDR2 SASEGT. CDR3 length equals 15 residues. CDR3 DNA: TGTGCCAGCAGTGAGTACGGGGTGGACGGTAATGAGCAGTTCTTC. Its translation: CASSEYGVDGNEQFF.

The rearrangement uses TRBV7-2 and TRBJ1-2; TRBD1 is a possible D gene (5 bases). CDR3 length equals 17 residues. Germline V lookup: CDR1 SGHTA, CDR2 FQGNSA. The V end was cut by 1 base, the J end by 0 bases, with 15 bases between. The CDR3 here is CASSLVRRGAANYGYTF. The CDR3 nucleotides are TGTGCCAGCAGCTTAGTTCGAAGGGGTGCAGCTAACTATGGCTACACCTTC. Complete variable domain (other parts from reference TRBV7-2 and TRBJ1-2): GAGVSQSPSNKVTEKGKDVELRCDPISGHTALYWYRQSLGQGLEFLIYFQGNSAPDKSGLPSDRFSAERTGGSVSTLTIQRTQQEDSAVYLCASSLVRRGAANYGYTFGSGTRLTVV.

This chain connects TRBV12-3 or TRBV12-4 to TRBJ2-5; 7 positions agree with TRBD2. J was trimmed by 4 bases and V by 5 bases; bases with no gene match: 4. The length of the CDR3 is 13 residues. CDR3 nucleotide sequence: TGTGCCAGCAGTGGCGGACTAGGAGAGACCCAGTACTTC. Amino acids: CASSGGLGETQYF.

The rearrangement uses TRBV9 and TRBJ1-3, with 7 bases fitting TRBD1. The CDR3 totals 15 residues. The V gene end was trimmed by 2 bases and the J gene end by 9 bases; junction bases not matched to a gene: 11. The germline V gene encodes CDR1 SGDLS and CDR2 YYNGEE. The CDR3 DNA sequence: TGTGCCAGCAGCGTGCGACAGGGAGCGGGTGGCACCATATATTTT. Translation: CASSVRQGAGGTIYF.